This TCR beta chain was documented in a study of blood T cell repertoires in COVID-19. Study in general: From the United States, Italy and Spain came samples of acute and convalescent COVID-19.

In the source study's methods: Estimation of nucleated cell counts was performed using reference gene primer amplification. Here immunoSEQ multiplex PCR was the method, and the copy in TCRdb shows in-frame clones only, minus some. V and J calls and clone size come straight from that table; D and trimming were deduced from the DNA. The sample records 150,000 to 200,000 clones, 87% being singletons. The CDR3 is made up of 14 amino acids. Trimming removed 3 bases from V and 4 bases from J; junction bases left unmatched: 3. Per the germline V gene, CDR1 is SGHAT and CDR2 is FQNNGV. This clone was seen only once.

This receptor was obtained from a man in his forties with active or convalescent COVID-19. Sequenced material: peripheral blood. This chain uses TRBV11-2 with TRBJ2-7, with 10 bases fitting TRBD1. CDR3 DNA sequence: TGTGCCAGCAGCTTCGGACAGGGGGGATACGAGCAGTACTTC. Translated, it gives CASSFGQGGYEQYF.